The rows below give T cell receptor beta chains drawn from one sample of a study of beta chain features in type 1 diabetes. The method was immunoSEQ multiplex PCR; TCRdb's version includes in-frame clones alone and lacks a portion of them. The repertoire holds 130,000 to 150,000 clones, with 40% to 55% as singletons. What was sequenced was Tregs from blood. Receptors were obtained from a man younger than 35 in good health. Both conserved end residues are part of each CDR3. D genes are given only for firm matches. The size entry is marked missing in some rows and otherwise reads once, few, many or a size class.

CDR3aa: CAWKYLASFYGYTF
CDR3nt: TGTGCCTGGAAATATCTTGCCAGTTTCTATGGCTACACCTTC
j_gene: TRBJ1-2
abundance: .
v_gene: TRBV30
d_gene: .
len: 14

CDR3aa: CASSFHDPVQGGYTF
CDR3nt: TGTGCCAGCAGTTTTCATGATCCCGTCCAGGGTGGCTACACCTTC
j_gene: TRBJ1-2
abundance: .
v_gene: TRBV28
d_gene: .
len: 15

CDR3aa: CASSLRTGGRNEKLFF
CDR3nt: TGTGCCAGCAGCCTCCGGACAGGGGGAAGGAATGAAAAACTGTTTTTT
j_gene: TRBJ1-4
abundance: .
v_gene: TRBV9
d_gene: TRBD1
len: 16

CDR3aa: CASSPQGADEQYF
CDR3nt: TGTGCCAGCTCACCACAGGGGGCCGACGAGCAGTACTTC
j_gene: TRBJ2-7
abundance: .
v_gene: TRBV18
d_gene: TRBD1
len: 13

CDR3aa: CASSALSSYNEQFF
CDR3nt: TGTGCCAGCAGCGCCCTCAGCTCCTACAATGAGCAGTTCTTC
j_gene: TRBJ2-1
abundance: .
v_gene: TRBV9
d_gene: .
len: 14

CDR3aa: CASSLRAGRETQYF
CDR3nt: TGTGCCAGCAGTTTAAGGGCAGGGCGAGAGACCCAGTACTTC
j_gene: TRBJ2-5
abundance: .
v_gene: TRBV28
d_gene: .
len: 14

CDR3aa: CASSERVHEQYF
CDR3nt: TGTGCCAGCAGTGAACGGGTCCACGAGCAGTACTTC
j_gene: TRBJ2-7
abundance: .
v_gene: TRBV2
d_gene: .
len: 12

CDR3aa: CASSLSGPGNTIYF
CDR3nt: TGCGCCAGCAGCTTGTCAGGGCCTGGAAACACCATATATTTT
j_gene: TRBJ1-3
abundance: .
v_gene: TRBV5-1
d_gene: .
len: 14

CDR3aa: CASSSNEKLFF
CDR3nt: TGCGCCAGCAGCTCAAATGAAAAACTGTTTTTT
j_gene: TRBJ1-4
abundance: .
v_gene: TRBV5-1
d_gene: .
len: 11

CDR3aa: CASSDGQGWNIQYF
CDR3nt: TGTGCCAGCAGCGACGGCCAGGGTTGGAACATTCAGTACTTC
j_gene: TRBJ2-4
abundance: few
v_gene: TRBV2
d_gene: .
len: 14

CDR3aa: CASSSTGTGATEAFF
CDR3nt: TGTGCCAGCAGCTCTACCGGGACAGGGGCCACTGAAGCTTTCTTT
j_gene: TRBJ1-1
abundance: .
v_gene: TRBV7-9
d_gene: TRBD1
len: 15

CDR3aa: CASSLVGTSTDTQYF
CDR3nt: TGTGCCAGCAGCTTAGTCGGGACTAGCACAGATACGCAGTATTTT
j_gene: TRBJ2-3
abundance: few
v_gene: TRBV7-2
d_gene: .
len: 15

CDR3aa: CASRQREGAYEQYF
CDR3nt: TGCGCCAGCAGACAAAGGGAGGGGGCCTACGAGCAGTACTTC
j_gene: TRBJ2-7
abundance: .
v_gene: TRBV5-1
d_gene: .
len: 14

CDR3aa: CATSGRNLGTHNEQFF
CDR3nt: TGTGCCACCAGCGGACGAAACCTCGGGACTCACAATGAGCAGTTCTTC
j_gene: TRBJ2-1
abundance: .
v_gene: TRBV15
d_gene: .
len: 16

CDR3aa: CASSLMASSGSPDQETQYF
CDR3nt: TGTGCCAGCAGCCTAATGGCGTCTAGCGGGTCCCCAGATCAAGAGACCCAGTACTTC
j_gene: TRBJ2-5
abundance: .
v_gene: TRBV4-2
d_gene: TRBD2
len: 19

CDR3aa: CASKVVGRNTEAFF
CDR3nt: TGTGCCAGCAAAGTCGTGGGGCGAAACACTGAAGCTTTCTTT
j_gene: TRBJ1-1
abundance: .
v_gene: TRBV6-5
d_gene: .
len: 14

CDR3aa: CASRAIGTGGETQYF
CDR3nt: TGTGCCAGCAGGGCCATTGGGACAGGGGGGGAGACCCAGTACTTC
j_gene: TRBJ2-5
abundance: .
v_gene: TRBV27
d_gene: TRBD1
len: 15

CDR3aa: CASSPKTGDDYGYTF
CDR3nt: TGTGCCAGCAGCCCTAAGACAGGGGATGACTATGGCTACACCTTC
j_gene: TRBJ1-2
abundance: .
v_gene: TRBV7-9
d_gene: TRBD1
len: 15

CDR3aa: CASSGMRGDQPQHF
CDR3nt: TGTGCCAGCAGCGGGATGCGGGGGGATCAGCCCCAGCATTTT
j_gene: TRBJ1-5
abundance: .
v_gene: TRBV7-2
d_gene: .
len: 14

CDR3aa: CASSLQAGGYGYTF
CDR3nt: TGTGCCAGCAGCTTACAGGCAGGGGGCTATGGCTACACCTTC
j_gene: TRBJ1-2
abundance: .
v_gene: TRBV7-2
d_gene: TRBD1
len: 14

CDR3aa: CSVVTRSSYEQYF
CDR3nt: TGCAGCGTTGTAACCAGAAGCTCCTACGAGCAGTACTTC
j_gene: TRBJ2-7
abundance: few
v_gene: TRBV29-1
d_gene: .
len: 13

CDR3aa: CASSLFGVETQYF
CDR3nt: TGCGCCAGCAGCTTGTTCGGGGTGGAGACCCAGTACTTC
j_gene: TRBJ2-5
abundance: few
v_gene: TRBV5-1
d_gene: .
len: 13

CDR3aa: CAISSDRGQYEQYF
CDR3nt: TGTGCCATCAGCTCGGACAGGGGGCAGTACGAGCAGTACTTC
j_gene: TRBJ2-7
abundance: few
v_gene: TRBV10-3
d_gene: TRBD1
len: 14

CDR3aa: CATGGGGLYNEQFF
CDR3nt: TGTGCGACGGGGGGCGGGGGTCTCTACAATGAGCAGTTCTTC
j_gene: TRBJ2-1
abundance: .
v_gene: TRBV12-5
d_gene: .
len: 14

CDR3aa: CAWAWGGDEQYF
CDR3nt: TGTGCCTGGGCTTGGGGGGGTGACGAGCAGTACTTC
j_gene: TRBJ2-7
abundance: .
v_gene: TRBV30
d_gene: TRBD2
len: 12

CDR3aa: CASSLGAAMSPDTQYF
CDR3nt: TGCGCCAGCAGCTTGGGAGCGGCAATGAGCCCAGATACGCAGTATTTT
j_gene: TRBJ2-3
abundance: .
v_gene: TRBV5-1
d_gene: .
len: 16

CDR3aa: CATLQEAHDYGYTF
CDR3nt: TGTGCCACCCTACAGGAAGCCCATGACTATGGCTACACCTTC
j_gene: TRBJ1-2
abundance: .
v_gene: TRBV6-6
d_gene: .
len: 14

CDR3aa: CASSATGSSYEQYF
CDR3nt: TGTGCCAGCTCAGCTACAGGGTCCTCCTACGAGCAGTACTTC
j_gene: TRBJ2-7
abundance: .
v_gene: TRBV18
d_gene: .
len: 14

CDR3aa: CASSLEVRGVYGYTF
CDR3nt: TGCGCCAGCAGCTTGGAAGTCAGGGGAGTCTATGGCTACACCTTC
j_gene: TRBJ1-2
abundance: .
v_gene: TRBV5-1
d_gene: .
len: 15

CDR3aa: CSVEKQGLYNEQFF
CDR3nt: TGCAGCGTTGAAAAACAGGGCTTATACAATGAGCAGTTCTTC
j_gene: TRBJ2-1
abundance: few
v_gene: TRBV29-1
d_gene: .
len: 14

CDR3aa: CASNRGGLRGNQPQHF
CDR3nt: TGTGCCAGCAATCGCGGCGGGCTTCGGGGCAATCAGCCCCAGCATTTT
j_gene: TRBJ1-5
abundance: .
v_gene: TRBV27
d_gene: .
len: 16

CDR3aa: CASSEARRETGIYTGELFF
CDR3nt: TGTGCCAGCAGTGAAGCGCGTCGCGAGACAGGGATTTACACCGGGGAGCTGTTTTTT
j_gene: TRBJ2-2
abundance: few
v_gene: TRBV6-1
d_gene: TRBD1
len: 19

CDR3aa: CASSRRTGVETQYF
CDR3nt: TGCGCCAGCAGCCGCCGGACAGGGGTGGAGACCCAGTACTTC
j_gene: TRBJ2-5
abundance: .
v_gene: TRBV4-3
d_gene: TRBD1
len: 14

CDR3aa: CAIRTELGGELFF
CDR3nt: TGTGCCATCAGAACGGAGCTGGGCGGGGAGCTGTTTTTT
j_gene: TRBJ2-2
abundance: few
v_gene: TRBV10-3
d_gene: .
len: 13

CDR3aa: CASSQASKTYNEQFF
CDR3nt: TGCGCCAGCAGCCAAGCATCCAAAACCTACAATGAGCAGTTCTTC
j_gene: TRBJ2-1
abundance: .
v_gene: TRBV4-1
d_gene: .
len: 15

CDR3aa: CASSRTSDGYTF
CDR3nt: TGTGCCAGCAGCCGAACAAGCGATGGCTACACCTTC
j_gene: TRBJ1-2
abundance: .
v_gene: TRBV6-5
d_gene: .
len: 12